This TCR beta chain emerged from a study of Graves' ophthalmopathy and Graves' hyperthyroidism (dated by TCRdb to the late 2010s). Looking at the study overall: Peripheral blood was collected at initial diagnosis, before any treatment. The study used TCR beta repertoire signatures to distinguish Graves' ophthalmopathy from Graves' hyperthyroidism and to predict progression to ophthalmopathy. In total, some 140 blood samples were TCR-sequenced: some 40 ophthalmopathy, approximately 75 hyperthyroidism and 17 hyperthyroidism-to-ophthalmopathy patients. To explore V-J signatures distinguishing ophthalmopathy from hyperthyroidism, a discovery set of roughly 98 patients (roughly 44 ophthalmopathy, roughly 60 stable hyperthyroidism) was enrolled. The independent validation cohort included approximately 19 hyperthyroidism patients plus 17 patients who later progressed from hyperthyroidism to ophthalmopathy. In 6 or 7 hyperthyroidism patients, T-cell repertoires of thyroid tissue and blood were compared. Once sampling was done, hyperthyroidism patients were given methimazole at a starting dose of 30 mg daily, while ophthalmopathy patients were given high-dose intravenous methylprednisolone.

For repertoire sequencing, TCR beta CDR3 regions were amplified from RNA transcripts. A first-round RT-PCR used HTBI primers with the Qiagen OneStep RT-PCR kit, followed by a second-round multiplex PCR, size selection and purification. The libraries underwent paired-end sequencing with 100 bp reads on an Illumina HiSeq2000. In the source study's methods: Reads were processed with SOAPnuke, discarding reads with adapters, uncalled bases, mean Phred below 15, or no exact constant-primer or identifier match. COPE v1.2.5 was used to merge the high-quality paired reads. Each unique nucleotide sequence was defined as a clonotype, and clonotypes were aligned to IMGT TRB V, D and J references with MiTCR v1.1. Only V-J combinations with frequency above 0.0001 were analysed, covering approximately 99% of repertoires. For each V-J combination, a TCR clonal expansion and chaos score was defined as F50 clonal expansion divided by the chaos observed in the TCRdist matrix. Welch's t-statistics and random forest were used to reduce the features to approximately 13 V-J combinations, which were then used as input to a naive Bayes classifier. The similarity between thyroid and blood repertoires was quantified using the Morisita-Horn index. The raw public data were reprocessed by TCRdb itself: fastp quality trimming at Q25, MiXCR clonotype calling, in-frame beta chains only. Every distinct CDR3 protein forms one entry, paired with its most common genes and DNA. The V and J calls were not made by the authors but by TCRdb's processing. The sample profile shows 350,000 or so distinct CDR3 sequences; roughly 17% of them were found once. About 12% of the sample is held by the ten biggest clonotypes.

As regards this clonotype: What antigen it recognizes has not been identified. No per-base quality is available; no much larger clone lies one base away.

V is pared back by 4 bases and J by 5 bases, with 18 bases lying between the germline termini. Including cysteine and phenylalanine, the CDR3 has 15 amino acids. Of the read, only the CDR3 DNA is kept; its 45 bases are in frame from base 1. CDR1 and CDR2 are drawn from the germline V gene (reference sequence): MNHEY, SMNVEV. Results the study describes overall, beyond this receptor: Ophthalmopathy was separated from stable hyperthyroidism by the 13-signature model with 85% to 90% sensitivity and about 83% specificity in cross-validation and with 80%/75% in the test set. In validation, the model predicted ophthalmopathy progression with about 71% sensitivity and approximately 78% specificity; 12 predicted patients were CT-confirmed with GO in a median of 6.5 months. Most expanded thyroid clonotypes with a frequency above 0.001 also appeared in blood, which suggests that blood repertoires may reflect the immune response in the thyroid. No statistical method was used to set the sample size in advance, and the investigators knew which group each participant was assigned to.

Ophthalmopathy patients were characterized by moderately to severely active disease, a Clinical Activity Score of at least 3, a NOSPECS grade of at least 4, and a disease duration under 3 months. Patients were excluded if they had other autoimmune diseases, uncontrolled infections, pregnancy or lactation. Clinical symptoms, serum thyroxine, TRAb, thyroid ultrasound and orbital computed tomography formed the basis of the diagnosis. PBMCs were isolated from approximately 10 ml of fresh peripheral blood by Ficoll-Paque density gradient centrifugation. Trizol reagent was used to extract the total RNA, and its quality was then checked on an Agilent 2100 Bioanalyzer.

Rearrangement joined TRBV27 to TRBJ2-7, with no D gene named confidently. Sequenced: peripheral blood. The receptor was isolated from an adult man with Graves' ophthalmopathy. The sequence in DNA is TGTGCCAGCAGTTCCCCCTTACAACCTACCAACGAGCAGTACTTC. The encoded protein is CASSSPLQPTNEQYF.